The 25 T cell receptor beta chains presented below share a single source sample, sequenced in a study of blood T cell repertoires in COVID-19. Produced via immunoSEQ multiplex PCR; TCRdb's table is partial and in-frame only. The sample shows some 300,000 clones, nearly 90% of them seen only once. Sequencing input: peripheral blood. The source is a woman aged 40 to 50 with COVID-19, enrolled during active disease.

V is TRBV6-2 or TRBV6-3 and J is TRBJ1-4, with a possible D match to TRBD1 (6 bases). The V gene's germline CDR1 is MNHEY and CDR2 SVGEGT. Trimming cost V 2 bases and J 4 bases, with 11 bases left between them. The CDR3 spans 15 residues. CDR3 sequence reads: CASSYTDSLNEKLFF. CDR3 bases: TGTGCCAGCAGTTACACGGACAGCCTTAATGAAAAACTGTTTTTT.

This clone has a handful of counts. The chain combines TRBV4-1 with TRBJ1-5; 8 bases fit TRBD1. Trimming removed 5 bases from V and 9 bases from J; junction bases left unmatched: 6. The CDR3 totals 13 residues. Per germline, CDR1 MGHRA and CDR2 YSYEKL. The DNA for the CDR3 is TGCGCCAGCAGCGACAGGGGTGAAAGGCCCCAGCATTTT. It encodes CASSDRGERPQHF.

The chain joins TRBV19 to TRBJ1-1; D might be TRBD1 (5 bases). V was trimmed by 8 bases and J by 1 base, leaving 17 bases between them. Germline values: CDR1 LNHDA, CDR2 SQIVND (reference sequence). The CDR3 runs to 15 residues. Written as DNA, the CDR3 is TGTGCCAGTGAAATGGCAGGGCGAGGGAACACTGAAGCTTTCTTT. This gives the protein CASEMAGRGNTEAFF.

The chain links TRBV6-2 or TRBV6-3 to TRBJ2-3; 7 bases agree with TRBD2. Unmatched junction bases numbered 10, after V lost 2 bases and J lost 8 bases. The CDR3 contains 15 residues. The germline V gene has CDR1 MNHEY and CDR2 SVGEGT. The CDR3 nucleotides are TGTGCCAGCAGTTACGTACCCGGGGGGTCCGCTACGCAGTATTTT. Its translation is CASSYVPGGSATQYF.

CDR3 residues: CASRLPLGQVYDEQFF. The CDR3 DNA follows: TGTGCCAGCAGATTACCCCTGGGACAGGTCTATGACGAGCAGTTCTTC. The V call is TRBV5-5, the J call TRBJ2-1; 8 nucleotides line up with TRBD1. There are 16 residues in the CDR3. Germline values: CDR1 SGHKS, CDR2 YYEKEE (reference sequence). With 5 bases clipped from V and 10 bases from J, the junction kept 17 bases outside the gene matches.

This clone was counted a few times. The CDR3 spells CASSLTQGRETQYF. Written as DNA, the CDR3 is TGTGCCAGCAGCCTCACACAGGGTCGAGAGACCCAGTACTTC. The V call is TRBV7-2, the J call TRBJ2-5, with D maybe TRBD1 (6 bases). V lost 5 bases to trimming and J lost 4 bases, with 14 bases between them. The length of the CDR3 is 14 residues. The V gene's germline CDR1 is SGHTA and CDR2 FQGNSA.

The chain carries TRBV28 and TRBJ1-2; possibly TRBD1 for D (5 bases). CDR1 is MDHEN, CDR2 SYDVKM, per germline. Trimming removed 7 bases at V and 4 bases at J, with 16 bases between. This CDR3 comprises 14 residues. The CDR3 region has the DNA TGTGCCAGCACCTTTACATGGGGCACCTATGGCTACACCTTC. Its translation: CASTFTWGTYGYTF.

V is TRBV3-1 (or the pseudogene TRBV3-2) and J is TRBJ1-2; TRBD1 matches 8 bases. The CDR3 contains 13 residues. V shed 4 bases, J shed 6 bases, and the junction held 4 bases outside the gene matches. Looked up from germline, CDR1 is LGHDT and CDR2 is YNNKEL (reference sequence). CDR3 loop: CASSLQGENGYTF. The CDR3 nucleotides read TGTGCCAGCAGCCTACAGGGGGAAAATGGCTACACCTTC.

This clone was seen more than once but under ten times. The chain is built from TRBV28 and TRBJ1-5; the D gene is possibly TRBD1 (5 bases). CDR3 size: 15 residues. The V end lost 6 bases, the J end lost 4 bases, and 16 bases lay between the germline ends. Germline CDR1 is MDHEN and CDR2 is SYDVKM. CDR3 sequence reads: CASRLTGSLNQPQHF. The DNA of the CDR3 is TGTGCCAGCAGGTTAACAGGTTCTCTTAATCAGCCCCAGCATTTT.

This chain uses TRBV5-4 with TRBJ2-3; 12 bases map to TRBD2. Per the germline V gene, CDR1 is SGHNT and CDR2 is YYREEE (reference sequence). Trimming removed 0 bases from V and 0 bases from J; junction bases left unmatched: 8. The CDR3 covers 19 residues. The CDR3 loop reads CASSLAPNLAGGSTDTQYF. The CDR3 DNA reads TGTGCCAGCAGCTTGGCCCCTAACCTAGCGGGGGGGAGCACAGATACGCAGTATTTT.

In nucleotides, the CDR3 is TGTGCCAGCAGCCTCCGACACGCTAACACCGGGGAGCTGTTTTTT. Translated: CASSLRHANTGELFF. The gene calls are TRBV9 and TRBJ2-2; unclear D gene. Germline V gene sequence: CDR1 SGDLS, CDR2 YYNGEE. This CDR3 spans 15 amino acids. The germline V and J ends were trimmed by 4 bases and 2 bases, with 12 bases remaining between them.

The chain uses TRBV4-3 and TRBJ2-7; a weak D match, TRBD1 (5 bases). The CDR3 contains 14 residues. CDR1 is LGHNA and CDR2 is YSLEER in the germline V gene. V was pared by 3 bases and J by 3 bases, with 12 bases between. The CDR3 DNA is TGCGCCAGCAGCCATCGGACATTGTTCTACGAGCAGTACTTC. Its protein product is CASSHRTLFYEQYF.

J is TRBJ2-3 and V is TRBV6-1; weak D call: TRBD2 (6 bases). Germline lookup yields CDR1 MNHNS and CDR2 SASEGT. CDR3 size: 14 residues. Trimming left V 2 bases short and J 2 bases short, with 8 bases between. The CDR3: CASSEWDSTDTQYF. CDR3 in DNA: TGTGCCAGCAGTGAATGGGACTCCACAGATACGCAGTATTTT.

The chain joins TRBV18 to TRBJ2-3; the match to TRBD2 covers 7 bases. Germline V CDR1 and CDR2: KGHSH, LQKENI. The V and J ends lost 1 base and 1 base, in that order; junction bases with no gene match: 5. CDR3 length: 16 residues. CDR3 loop: CASSPLGGTGTDTQYF. The CDR3 region has the DNA TGTGCCAGCTCACCACTCGGGGGGACGGGCACAGATACGCAGTATTTT. The full variable domain, in which reference TRBV18 and TRBJ2-3 provide the parts outside the CDR3, is NAGVMQNPRHLVRRRGQEARLRCSPMKGHSHVYWYRQLPEEGLKFMVYLQKENIIDESGMPKERFSAEFPKEGPSILRIQQVVRGDSAAYFCASSPLGGTGTDTQYFGPGTRLTVL.

The J gene is TRBJ2-1, the V gene TRBV28; a weak D match, TRBD1 (6 bases). CDR1 and CDR2 from the germline V gene are MDHEN and SYDVKM. V was clipped by 3 bases and J by 6 bases, with 9 bases between them. The length of the CDR3 is 13 residues. The CDR3 region has the DNA TGTGCCAGCAGTTTGCCACAGGGCAATGAGCAGTTCTTC. Translating gives CASSLPQGNEQFF. Drawing the rest from reference TRBV28 and TRBJ2-1, the complete variable domain is DVKVTQSSRYLVKRTGEKVFLECVQDMDHENMFWYRQDPGLGLRLIYFSYDVKMKEKGDIPEGYSVSREKKERFSLILESASTNQTSMYLCASSLPQGNEQFFGPGTRLTVL.

V gene TRBV4-3 combines with J gene TRBJ1-2, with 11 bases fitting TRBD1. Germline CDR1 LGHNA, CDR2 YSLEER. Trimming at V came to 1 base and at J to 7 bases, leaving 5 bases not matched to a gene. The CDR3 runs 15 residues. CDR3: CASSQAGQGAIGYTF. In nucleotides, the CDR3 is TGCGCCAGCAGCCAAGCCGGACAGGGGGCGATTGGCTACACCTTC.

J is TRBJ1-2 and V is TRBV7-3; the D gene is possibly TRBD1 (5 bases). The CDR3 has 19 residues. V lost 4 bases and J lost 4, with 28 bases in between. Germline CDR1 reads SGHTA; CDR2 reads FQGTGA. CDR3: CASSSGPKNPTVTVYGYTF. CDR3 bases: TGTGCCAGCAGCTCCGGACCTAAAAACCCGACAGTAACGGTCTATGGCTACACCTTC.

This chain links TRBV18 with TRBJ2-1; 11 bases align to TRBD1. Germline V CDR1 and CDR2: KGHSH, LQKENI. Unmatched junction bases numbered 1, after V lost 3 bases and J lost 3 bases. CDR3 size: 15 residues. This CDR3 reads CASSPGTGGYNEQFF. The CDR3 nucleotides are TGTGCCAGCTCACCCGGGACAGGGGGCTACAATGAGCAGTTCTTC.

This chain uses TRBV30 with TRBJ2-3; D is perhaps TRBD1 (6 bases). The CDR3 extends over 16 amino acids. Germline CDR1 and CDR2: GTSNPN and SVGIG (reference sequence). V was shortened by 4 bases and J by 2 bases, with 19 bases between the two germline ends. The CDR3 region has the DNA TGTGCCTGGACCTTCCCCGACAGGTCCCTCACAGATACGCAGTATTTT. Amino acid sequence: CAWTFPDRSLTDTQYF.

The chain has TRBV28 and TRBJ2-2; D is undetermined. The germline CDR1 and CDR2 sequences are MDHEN and SYDVKM. This CDR3 comprises 16 residues. The V gene lost 4 bases and the J gene lost 0 bases, with 12 bases spanning the gap. CDR3 in amino acids: CASSSPSVSNTGELFF. In DNA form, the CDR3 reads TGTGCCAGCAGTTCCCCATCGGTCTCGAACACCGGGGAGCTGTTTTTT.

The chain recombines TRBV18 with TRBJ1-1, with D possibly TRBD1 on 6 matching bases. This CDR3 spans 15 amino acids. The V and J ends lost 0 bases and 5 bases respectively, with 13 bases between them. The germline CDR1 and CDR2 sequences are KGHSH and LQKENI. CDR3 bases: TGTGCCAGCTCACCACCGTCCAGGGGTGTGACTGAAGCTTTCTTT. Its translation: CASSPPSRGVTEAFF. The full variable domain, with the rest looked up from reference TRBV18 and TRBJ1-1, is NAGVMQNPRHLVRRRGQEARLRCSPMKGHSHVYWYRQLPEEGLKFMVYLQKENIIDESGMPKERFSAEFPKEGPSILRIQQVVRGDSAAYFCASSPPSRGVTEAFFGQGTRLTVV.

The CDR3 region has the DNA TGTGCCAGCAGCCTAAGCAGGGCAGGTTACTACGAGCAGTACTTC. It encodes CASSLSRAGYYEQYF. This sequence joins TRBV7-2 and TRBJ2-7, with D maybe TRBD1 (5 bases). Germline V gene data show CDR1 as SGHTA and CDR2 as FQGNSA. Trimming stripped 5 bases from V and 3 bases from J, with 17 bases between. CDR3 length: 15 amino acids.

The rearrangement links TRBV28 to TRBJ1-4; 10 bases fit TRBD1. V trimming: 3 bases; J trimming: 5 bases; junction bases outside the gene matches: 24. This CDR3 spans 22 amino acids. Germline CDR1 and CDR2: MDHEN and SYDVKM. The CDR3 region is CASSFGYRWRDRGFTSNEKLFF. In nucleotides, the CDR3 is TGTGCCAGCAGTTTTGGATATCGGTGGCGGGACAGGGGTTTTACATCGAATGAAAAACTGTTTTTT. The complete variable domain, with remaining parts taken from reference TRBV28 and TRBJ1-4, reads DVKVTQSSRYLVKRTGEKVFLECVQDMDHENMFWYRQDPGLGLRLIYFSYDVKMKEKGDIPEGYSVSREKKERFSLILESASTNQTSMYLCASSFGYRWRDRGFTSNEKLFFGSGTQLSVL.

In nucleotides, the CDR3 is TGTGCCAGCAGCGTAGTGGGGGGGAGCACTGAAGCTTTCTTT. Translated: CASSVVGGSTEAFF. The chain links TRBV9 to TRBJ1-1, with a tentative D call TRBD1 (5 bases). V lost 0 bases to trimming and J lost 4 bases, with 10 bases between them. The CDR3 consists of 14 residues. CDR1 and CDR2 (germline): SGDLS, YYNGEE.

CDR3 loop: CASSPVQGAGNTIYF. In DNA form, the CDR3 reads TGTGCCAGCAGCCCCGTACAGGGGGCTGGAAACACCATATATTTT. The rearrangement uses TRBV9 and TRBJ1-3, with 8 nucleotides matching TRBD1. Germline V CDR1 and CDR2: SGDLS, YYNGEE. This CDR3 region has 15 residues. With 4 bases clipped from V and 2 bases from J, the junction kept 5 bases outside the gene matches.